A single sample is the source of the 29 T cell receptor beta chains below, sequenced in a study of OX40 agonist ivuxolimab in advanced cancers. Measured with immunoSEQ multiplex PCR; TCRdb has only the in-frame clones, and not every one. The sample comprises 50,000 or so clones, around 84% of which are singletons, and approximately 4.2% rests with the top ten. The specimen comprised CD4+ or CD8+ T cells sorted from blood, sampled in a trial of the OX40 agonist ivuxolimab. Every receptor here comes from an adult with an advanced solid tumor such as melanoma, head and neck, liver or kidney cancer.

The V and J genes are TRBV5-1 and TRBJ2-3; 7 bases line up with TRBD2. In germline, CDR1 is SGHRS, CDR2 YFSETQ. CDR3 length: 12 amino acids. The V segment lost 0 bases and the J segment 8 bases; nucleotides outside the gene matches: 0. The DNA for the CDR3 is TGCGCCAGCAGCTTGGGCGGGGGTACGCAGTATTTT. Its protein is CASSLGGGTQYF.

The rearrangement uses TRBV29-1 and TRBJ2-2; 8 positions match TRBD2. Germline CDR1 and CDR2: SQVTM and ANQGSEA. The CDR3 totals 15 residues. Germline trimming cut 6 bases from V and 3 bases from J; bases unmatched to any gene: 9. The CDR3 spells CSVQGTGGDTGELFF. CDR3 DNA sequence: TGCAGCGTGCAGGGGACCGGGGGGGACACCGGGGAGCTGTTTTTT.

The chain couples TRBV7-6 to TRBJ2-2; 9 bases are shared with TRBD2. V dropped 5 bases and J dropped 4; count of bases not matched to a gene: 11. Germline V gene lookup returns CDR1 SGHVS and CDR2 FNYEAQ. This CDR3 region has 17 residues. CDR3 protein: CASSDPTGGRGTGELFF. CDR3 in DNA: TGTGCCAGCAGCGACCCCACCGGCGGGAGGGGCACCGGGGAGCTGTTTTTT.

J is TRBJ2-7 and V is TRBV30; 10 positions agree with TRBD2. Germline CDR1 is GTSNPN and CDR2 is SVGIG (reference sequence). This CDR3 contains 14 residues. V lost 1 base and J lost 6; bases outside the gene matches: 6. CDR3 nucleotide sequence: TGTGCCTGGAGTGCGCTAGCGGGAGTTTCCGAGCAGTACTTC. It codes for CAWSALAGVSEQYF.

The chain joins TRBV28 to TRBJ1-4; a possible D gene is TRBD1 (5 bases). Trimming stripped 5 bases from V and 7 bases from J, with 14 bases between. This CDR3 spans 14 amino acids. Germline V CDR1 and CDR2: MDHEN, SYDVKM. The CDR3 loop reads CASSARVFSEKLFF. The CDR3 bases are TGTGCCAGCAGTGCCAGGGTTTTCAGTGAAAAACTGTTTTTT.

The chain recombines TRBV29-1 with TRBJ2-7, with 7 bases matching TRBD1. The length of the CDR3 is 15 residues. With V trimmed by 0 bases and J by 0 bases, 5 bases remained unmatched. Germline assignment: CDR1 SQVTM and CDR2 ANQGSEA. The CDR3 region is CSVEDPGQNSYEQYF. The CDR3 DNA is TGCAGCGTTGAAGACCCGGGACAGAACTCCTACGAGCAGTACTTC.

This sequence joins TRBV4-1 and TRBJ1-2, with D perhaps matching TRBD1 (6 bases). V was cut by 3 bases and J by 2 bases, with 10 bases left in between. This CDR3 contains 14 residues. CDR1 is MGHRA, CDR2 YSYEKL, per germline. In DNA form, the CDR3 reads TGCGCCAGCAGCCAGACAGGAAGAAACTATGGCTACACCTTC. Translation gives CASSQTGRNYGYTF.

This chain connects TRBV4-2 to TRBJ1-5; D is uncertain. Germline CDR1 LGHNA, CDR2 YNFKEQ. V was cut by 2 bases and J by 2 bases, with 10 bases left in between. This CDR3 region has 15 residues. Written as DNA, the CDR3 is TGTGCCAGCAGCCAAATAGGGCTTCGCAATCAGCCCCAGCATTTT. Protein: CASSQIGLRNQPQHF.

This chain uses TRBV5-5 with TRBJ2-7; 11 bases are shared with TRBD2. This CDR3 is built from 15 residues. From germline, CDR1 is SGHKS and CDR2 YYEKEE (reference sequence). V gave up 4 bases and J gave up 4 bases; unmatched junction bases: 7. The CDR3 spells CASSETSGSQYEQYF. CDR3 coding DNA: TGTGCCAGCAGCGAAACTAGCGGGAGTCAGTACGAGCAGTACTTC.

V gene TRBV11-2 combines with J gene TRBJ2-3; D possibly corresponds to TRBD2 (6 bases). Germline CDR1 and CDR2: SGHAT and FQNNGV. This CDR3 spans 14 amino acids. Trimming left V 1 base short and J 6 bases short, with 11 bases between. The chain's CDR3 is CASSLVSSGDTQYF. Written as DNA, the CDR3 is TGTGCCAGCAGCTTAGTTAGCAGCGGGGATACGCAGTATTTT.

This clone has a handful of counts. This chain links TRBV6-5 with TRBJ2-1; 9 nucleotides match TRBD1. Germline lookup yields CDR1 MNHEY and CDR2 SVGAGI. CDR3 length equals 15 residues. V lost 5 bases to trimming and J lost 6 bases; unmatched junction nucleotides: 8. Here the CDR3 DNA reads TGTGCCAGCAGTGGTACAGGGGGCTTGGGCAATGAGCAGTTCTTC. As protein: CASSGTGGLGNEQFF.

The V gene is TRBV2, the J gene TRBJ2-1; D possibly uses TRBD1 or TRBD2 (5 bases each). CDR3 length equals 13 residues. V was cut by 5 bases and J by 6 bases, with 11 bases left in between. Per the germline V gene, CDR1 is SNHLY and CDR2 is FYNNEI. The CDR3, as DNA: TGTGCCAGCAGTTGGGACGGCGGCAATGAGCAGTTCTTC. Its protein is CASSWDGGNEQFF.

This clone appeared a single time. The chain recombines TRBV7-2 with TRBJ2-2, with TRBD2 identical over 10 bases. Germline V gives CDR1 SGHTA, CDR2 FQGNSA. After removal of 4 bases from V and 6 bases from J, the junction contained 5 bases not matched to a gene. The CDR3 runs 15 residues. DNA for the CDR3: TGTGCCAGCAGCTCGGAGCGGGGGGGCCCCGGGGAGCTGTTTTTT. Translation gives CASSSERGGPGELFF.

V is TRBV5-6 and J is TRBJ1-6, with 8 bases identical to TRBD1. The CDR3 length is 15 residues. J was trimmed by 10 bases and V by 4 bases; bases with no gene match: 10. Germline V gene data show CDR1 as SGHDT and CDR2 as YYEEEE. The CDR3 DNA reads as TGTGCCAGCAGCCTCCGGACAGGGACGGGGTCACCCCTCCACTTT. Residues: CASSLRTGTGSPLHF.

The J gene is TRBJ1-1, the V gene TRBV16, with 9 bases fitting TRBD1. Germline V lookup: CDR1 KGHSY, CDR2 FQNENV. Trimming took 3 bases from V and 6 from J; bases not matched to a gene: 2. CDR3 length: 13 amino acids. CDR3 sequence reads: CASSQDRGPEAFF. The CDR3, as DNA: TGTGCCAGCAGCCAGGACAGGGGCCCTGAAGCTTTCTTT.

In its sample, this clone was seen once. The chain employs TRBV18 and TRBJ1-2; D gene ambiguous. This CDR3 comprises 13 residues. V was pared by 3 bases and J by 5 bases, with 10 bases between. Germline CDR1 reads KGHSH; CDR2 reads LQKENI. CDR3 in amino acids: CASSPPGAYGYTF. The CDR3 nucleotides read TGTGCCAGCTCACCCCCGGGTGCTTATGGCTACACCTTC.

The V gene is TRBV11-2, the J gene TRBJ1-1; weak D call: TRBD1 (5 bases). The CDR3 has 15 residues. Germline V CDR1 and CDR2: SGHAT, FQNNGV. Trimming took off 3 bases at V and 2 bases at J, with 13 bases between the two ends. This CDR3 reads CASSFSRAGNTEAFF. CDR3 bases: TGTGCCAGCAGCTTCTCCAGGGCGGGAAACACTGAAGCTTTCTTT.

In its sample, this clone was seen a few times. The rearrangement uses TRBV28 and TRBJ1-4; D may be TRBD1 (5 bases). Between the trimmed V and J ends, which lost 7 bases and 4 bases, there was a span of 10 bases. Germline V CDR1 and CDR2: MDHEN, SYDVKM. The CDR3 runs 13 residues. In DNA, the CDR3 is TGTGCCAGCAAGGGGCATAATAATGAAAAACTGTTTTTT. Translated: CASKGHNNEKLFF.

V is TRBV29-1 and J is TRBJ1-2; unclear D gene. V was trimmed by 7 bases and J by 3 bases, leaving 12 bases between them. Germline CDR1 is SQVTM and CDR2 is ANQGSEA. The CDR3 is 12 amino acids. The chain's CDR3 is CSATRTDYGYTF. The CDR3 bases are TGCAGCGCTACCAGGACGGACTATGGCTACACCTTC.

The rearrangement links TRBV7-3 to TRBJ2-3; no reliable D call. V dropped 5 bases and J dropped 10 bases, with 16 bases sitting between them. Looked up from germline, CDR1 is SGHTA and CDR2 is FQGTGA. The CDR3 covers 13 residues. The chain's CDR3 is CASSTETFFPQYF. In DNA, the CDR3 is TGTGCCAGCAGCACCGAAACCTTTTTTCCGCAGTATTTT.

This clone showed up just a few times. The chain uses TRBV2 and TRBJ2-5; a weak D match, TRBD2 (5 bases). The length of the CDR3 is 14 residues. V lost 3 bases and J 0 bases, leaving 8 bases between the germline ends. Germline loops: CDR1 SNHLY, CDR2 FYNNEI. CDR3 sequence: CASSDPGNQETQYF. In DNA form, the CDR3 reads TGTGCCAGCAGTGACCCGGGGAACCAAGAGACCCAGTACTTC.

This chain links TRBV18 with TRBJ2-1, with 10 nucleotides matching TRBD2. The CDR3 runs 14 residues. With 5 bases clipped from V and 3 bases from J, the junction kept 1 base outside the gene matches. The V gene's germline CDR1 is KGHSH and CDR2 LQKENI. CDR3 nucleotide sequence: TGTGCCAGCTCAACTAGCGGGGACTACAATGAGCAGTTCTTC. This codes for CASSTSGDYNEQFF. The entire variable domain, with the rest obtained from reference TRBV18 and TRBJ2-1, is as follows: NAGVMQNPRHLVRRRGQEARLRCSPMKGHSHVYWYRQLPEEGLKFMVYLQKENIIDESGMPKERFSAEFPKEGPSILRIQQVVRGDSAAYFCASSTSGDYNEQFFGPGTRLTVL.

This clone was recorded only once. The genes are TRBV7-2 and TRBJ2-1; no firm D call. The CDR3 is made up of 12 amino acids. CDR1 SGHTA and CDR2 FQGNSA come from the germline V gene. Trimming removed 5 bases at V and 7 bases at J, with 9 bases between. CDR3 amino acids: CASSPWRNEQFF. The CDR3, as DNA: TGTGCCAGCAGCCCCTGGCGGAATGAGCAGTTCTTC. Filled out from reference TRBV7-2 and TRBJ2-1, the complete variable domain reads GAGVSQSPSNKVTEKGKDVELRCDPISGHTALYWYRQSLGQGLEFLIYFQGNSAPDKSGLPSDRFSAERTGGSVSTLTIQRTQQEDSAVYLCASSPWRNEQFFGPGTRLTVL.

The chain employs TRBV28 and TRBJ1-2; D gene ambiguous. Germline values: CDR1 MDHEN, CDR2 SYDVKM. The CDR3 runs 11 residues. Deletions cut 6 bases from V and 8 bases from J, with 10 bases between. In DNA form, the CDR3 reads TGTGCCAGCAGGACACCCGGCGGCTACACCTTC. It specifies CASRTPGGYTF.

This chain uses TRBV7-9 with TRBJ2-1, with TRBD2 matching over 10 bases. The trim removed 4 bases at V and 4 bases at J, leaving 1 base unmatched. The CDR3 spans 14 residues. The V gene's germline CDR1 is SEHNR and CDR2 FQNEAQ (reference sequence). CDR3 region: CASSSGLAYNEQFF. The CDR3 bases are TGTGCCAGCAGCTCGGGACTAGCGTACAATGAGCAGTTCTTC.

This chain uses TRBV28 with TRBJ2-1, with D tentatively TRBD2 (5 bases). In germline, CDR1 is MDHEN, CDR2 SYDVKM. V was shortened by 5 bases and J by 2 bases, with 13 bases between the two germline ends. The CDR3 totals 15 residues. The CDR3 region has the DNA TGTGCCAGCAGTCACCAATCGGGGACCTACAATGAGCAGTTCTTC. Protein: CASSHQSGTYNEQFF.

V gene TRBV2 combines with J gene TRBJ2-7, with 7 positions matching TRBD1. This CDR3 has 13 residues. V lost 6 bases, J lost 3 bases, and 5 bases stayed unmatched. The germline V gene has CDR1 SNHLY and CDR2 FYNNEI. The CDR3 DNA reads TGTGCCAGCAGACCCGACAGGGACTACGAGCAGTACTTC. Translated, it gives CASRPDRDYEQYF. The full variable domain, rest sourced from reference TRBV2 and TRBJ2-7, is EPEVTQTPSHQVTQMGQEVILRCVPISNHLYFYWYRQILGQKVEFLVSFYNNEISEKSEIFDDQFSVERPDGSNFTLKIRSTKLEDSAMYFCASRPDRDYEQYFGPGTRLTVT.

DNA of the CDR3: TGTGCCAGCAAGCCTATAGGCGGGATTCACGAGCAGTACTTC. Translating it yields CASKPIGGIHEQYF. The V and J genes are TRBV2 and TRBJ2-5, with D perhaps matching TRBD2 (6 bases). TRBJ2-7 explains the end of the DNA better; the J call may be wrong. CDR3 length equals 14 residues. CDR1 SNHLY and CDR2 FYNNEI come from the germline V gene.

The genes are TRBV4-1 and TRBJ1-2, with no clear D. V dropped 0 bases and J dropped 0 bases, with 14 bases sitting between them. This CDR3 contains 17 residues. Germline CDR1 MGHRA, CDR2 YSYEKL. The CDR3 DNA reads as TGCGCCAGCAGCCAAGATCCTCAGTCAGGAGCTAACTATGGCTACACCTTC. Protein sequence: CASSQDPQSGANYGYTF.